These T cell receptor beta chains were read from a single sample in a study of blood T cells in healthy people across ages. One entry per CDR3 protein, called by TCRdb with MiXCR from the 5' RACE reads. The table has about 380,000 distinct CDR3 sequences, over 45% seen once. Sequences were obtained from blood. Receptors originate from a man in his 60s in good health. The CDR3 runs from the conserved cysteine through the conserved F or W. The order of the fields is V gene, D gene, clone size, J gene, CDR3 protein, CDR3 DNA. D genes are given only for firm matches. Where a row states a size, it is once, few, many or the class of an expanded clone; other rows omit it.

v_gene: TRBV27; d_gene: TRBD1; abundance: few; j_gene: TRBJ1-4; CDR3aa: CASSSPGQANEKLFF; CDR3nt: TGTGCCAGCAGTTCGCCGGGACAGGCTAATGAAAAACTGTTTTTT
v_gene: TRBV7-2; d_gene: NA; abundance: many; j_gene: TRBJ2-7; CDR3aa: CASSPRGRFSGILYYEQYF; CDR3nt: TGTGCCAGCAGCCCCCGGGGGAGGTTCTCCGGCATTCTTTACTACGAGCAGTACTTC
v_gene: TRBV20-1; d_gene: NA; abundance: few; j_gene: TRBJ2-1; CDR3aa: CSARGGGPYNEQFF; CDR3nt: TGCAGTGCTAGAGGCGGGGGCCCCTACAATGAGCAGTTCTTC
v_gene: TRBV5-1; d_gene: NA; abundance: NA; j_gene: TRBJ2-4; CDR3aa: CASSPQDVAKNIQYF; CDR3nt: TGCGCCAGCAGCCCTCAAGATGTAGCCAAAAACATTCAGTACTTC
v_gene: TRBV6-2/TRBV6-3; d_gene: TRBD2; abundance: NA; j_gene: TRBJ2-7; CDR3aa: CASYQGTSGAYEQYF; CDR3nt: TGTGCCAGCTACCAGGGGACTAGCGGGGCCTACGAGCAGTACTTC
v_gene: TRBV4-1; d_gene: NA; abundance: many; j_gene: TRBJ2-7; CDR3aa: CASSQDGTGTNEQYF; CDR3nt: TGCGCCAGCAGCCAAGATGGGACGGGAACCAACGAGCAGTACTTC
v_gene: TRBV7-6; d_gene: NA; abundance: many; j_gene: TRBJ2-7; CDR3aa: CASSLGSQGGEQYF; CDR3nt: TGTGCCAGCAGCTTAGGCTCCCAGGGAGGCGAGCAGTACTTC
v_gene: TRBV7-9; d_gene: TRBD1; abundance: many; j_gene: TRBJ2-7; CDR3aa: CASSPNRGLEQYF; CDR3nt: TGTGCCAGCAGCCCAAACAGGGGGCTCGAGCAGTACTTC
v_gene: TRBV20-1; d_gene: NA; abundance: NA; j_gene: TRBJ1-5; CDR3aa: CSASGEGSNQPQHF; CDR3nt: TGCAGTGCCTCTGGGGAGGGGAGCAATCAGCCCCAGCATTTT
v_gene: TRBV2; d_gene: TRBD2; abundance: NA; j_gene: TRBJ2-7; CDR3aa: CASSENLAGGPGRYF; CDR3nt: TGTGCCAGCAGTGAAAATCTAGCGGGAGGGCCCGGACGGTACTTC
v_gene: TRBV9; d_gene: TRBD2; abundance: NA; j_gene: TRBJ2-3; CDR3aa: CASSATSGGTYTQYF; CDR3nt: TGTGCCAGCAGCGCAACCAGCGGGGGGACATATACGCAGTATTTT
v_gene: TRBV7-2; d_gene: TRBD1; abundance: NA; j_gene: TRBJ2-7; CDR3aa: CASSSRRDRGVVSSYEQYF; CDR3nt: TGTGCCAGCAGCTCCAGACGGGACAGGGGGGTTGTTAGCTCCTACGAGCAGTACTTC
v_gene: TRBV12-3/TRBV12-4; d_gene: TRBD2; abundance: many; j_gene: TRBJ2-5; CDR3aa: CASSLAGVAETQYF; CDR3nt: TGTGCCAGCAGTTTGGCGGGAGTGGCAGAGACCCAGTACTTC
v_gene: TRBV2; d_gene: TRBD2; abundance: NA; j_gene: TRBJ2-5; CDR3aa: CASSGAGVKTQYF; CDR3nt: TGTGCCAGCAGTGGAGCGGGGGTAAAGACCCAGTACTTC
v_gene: TRBV7-2; d_gene: TRBD2; abundance: many; j_gene: TRBJ2-1; CDR3aa: CASSRDLTSGRGEQFF; CDR3nt: TGTGCCAGCAGCAGAGATTTGACTAGCGGGAGGGGCGAGCAGTTCTTC
v_gene: TRBV20-1; d_gene: NA; abundance: few; j_gene: TRBJ1-2; CDR3aa: CSARTGYGYTF; CDR3nt: TGCAGTGCTAGGACAGGATATGGCTACACCTTC
v_gene: TRBV20-1; d_gene: NA; abundance: NA; j_gene: TRBJ1-1; CDR3aa: CSARMGSANTEAFF; CDR3nt: TGCAGTGCTAGGATGGGCAGCGCTAACACTGAAGCTTTCTTT
v_gene: TRBV18; d_gene: NA; abundance: NA; j_gene: TRBJ2-7; CDR3aa: CASSHREGDWQYF; CDR3nt: TGTGCCAGCTCCCACAGGGAGGGGGATTGGCAGTACTTC
v_gene: TRBV5-1; d_gene: NA; abundance: NA; j_gene: TRBJ2-7; CDR3aa: CASNSDGDGDEQYF; CDR3nt: TGCGCCAGCAACTCGGACGGGGACGGGGACGAGCAGTACTTC
v_gene: TRBV9; d_gene: NA; abundance: NA; j_gene: TRBJ2-3; CDR3aa: CASKEEGGRTDTQYF; CDR3nt: TGTGCCAGCAAAGAGGAGGGGGGGCGCACAGATACGCAGTATTTT
v_gene: TRBV5-1; d_gene: NA; abundance: NA; j_gene: TRBJ1-1; CDR3aa: CASSLSVGKANTEAFF; CDR3nt: TGCGCCAGCAGCTTATCGGTGGGGAAAGCAAACACTGAAGCTTTCTTT
v_gene: TRBV5-1; d_gene: NA; abundance: NA; j_gene: TRBJ1-4; CDR3aa: CASSLSGRNEKLFF; CDR3nt: TGCGCCAGCAGCCTATCTGGACGGAATGAAAAACTGTTTTTT
v_gene: TRBV6-2/TRBV6-3; d_gene: TRBD1; abundance: few; j_gene: TRBJ2-5; CDR3aa: CASTQRQGLETQYF; CDR3nt: TGTGCCAGCACTCAGAGACAGGGGCTGGAGACCCAGTACTTC
v_gene: TRBV7-9; d_gene: TRBD1; abundance: once; j_gene: TRBJ2-7; CDR3aa: CASSLGGGGSGQGHYEQYF; CDR3nt: TGCGCCAGCAGCTTGGGAGGAGGGGGATCAGGACAGGGCCACTACGAGCAGTACTTC
v_gene: TRBV6-5; d_gene: NA; abundance: NA; j_gene: TRBJ2-1; CDR3aa: CASSYRGGRAINEQFF; CDR3nt: TGTGCCAGCAGTTACAGGGGGGGGAGGGCCATCAATGAGCAGTTCTTC
v_gene: TRBV6-5; d_gene: TRBD1; abundance: NA; j_gene: TRBJ2-5; CDR3aa: CASSYSGGEGQGRQETQYF; CDR3nt: TGTGCCAGCAGTTACTCGGGGGGAGAGGGACAGGGACGACAAGAGACCCAGTACTTC